This passage covers 28 T cell receptor beta chains from one sample sequenced in a study of blood T cell repertoires in COVID-19. TCRdb's copy holds only in-frame clones and misses some; the assay was immunoSEQ multiplex PCR. The sample carries almost 200,000 clones, 89% recorded once. Input material: PBMCs or T cells enriched from blood (not recorded which). The receptors derive from a woman aged 18-29 years who had recovered from COVID-19.

The CDR3 is CASSLKNEGLRTDTQYF. In DNA, the CDR3 is TGTGCCAGCAGCCTTAAAAACGAGGGACTACGCACAGATACGCAGTATTTT. The chain is built from TRBV3-1 (or the pseudogene TRBV3-2) and TRBJ2-3; TRBD2 matches at 7 bases. In germline, CDR1 is LGHDT, CDR2 YNNKEL (reference sequence). Trimming removed 4 bases from V and 1 base from J; junction bases left unmatched: 11. The CDR3 is 17 amino acids.

The chain carries TRBV28 and TRBJ1-3, with a weak D call TRBD1 (5 bases). Deletions cut 2 bases from V and 0 bases from J, with 8 bases between. Germline V CDR1 and CDR2: MDHEN, SYDVKM. The CDR3 consists of 15 residues. Here the CDR3 DNA reads TGTGCCAGCAGTTTAGGACACCCCTCTGGAAACACCATATATTTT. Translation gives CASSLGHPSGNTIYF. Supplemented by reference TRBV28 and TRBJ1-3, the full variable domain reads DVKVTQSSRYLVKRTGEKVFLECVQDMDHENMFWYRQDPGLGLRLIYFSYDVKMKEKGDIPEGYSVSREKKERFSLILESASTNQTSMYLCASSLGHPSGNTIYFGEGSWLTVV.

The chain has TRBV30 and TRBJ1-2; D not resolved. The CDR3 is made up of 14 amino acids. V shed 3 bases and J shed 9 bases, with 20 bases lying between them. CDR1 is GTSNPN and CDR2 is SVGIG in the germline V gene (reference sequence). CDR3 sequence (DNA): TGTGCCTGGAGCGAGGTCAGTACGGCATCGAGCTACACCTTC. This gives the protein CAWSEVSTASSYTF.

The chain recombines TRBV3-1 (or the pseudogene TRBV3-2) with TRBJ2-7; 8 bases map to TRBD1. After removal of 3 bases from V and 0 bases from J, the junction contained 7 bases not matched to a gene. CDR1 is LGHDT and CDR2 is YNNKEL in the germline V gene (reference sequence). The CDR3 contains 16 residues. The CDR3 bases are TGTGCCAGCAGCCACGAAGATGGGACAGGCTCCTACGAGCAGTACTTC. Encoded protein: CASSHEDGTGSYEQYF.

A few counts support this clone. This chain links TRBV19 with TRBJ2-7, with D possibly matching TRBD2 (6 bases). V shed 7 bases and J shed 1 base, with 8 bases lying between them. CDR3 length equals 12 residues. CDR1 is LNHDA and CDR2 is SQIVND in the germline V gene (reference sequence). The CDR3 sequence: CASTSESYEQYF. The CDR3 region has the DNA TGTGCCAGTACTAGCGAATCCTACGAGCAGTACTTC.

The chain has TRBV6-1 and TRBJ2-3; D is unresolved. V was trimmed by 1 base and J by 2 bases, leaving 7 bases between them. The CDR3 totals 14 residues. Per germline, CDR1 MNHNS and CDR2 SASEGT. In nucleotides, the CDR3 is TGTGCCAGCAGTGAAGGTGGCCACACAGATACGCAGTATTTT. Its protein product is CASSEGGHTDTQYF.

This chain links TRBV2 with TRBJ1-6; D is unresolved. CDR1 and CDR2 (germline): SNHLY, FYNNEI. The CDR3 covers 13 residues. V lost 4 bases and J 9 bases, leaving 10 bases between the germline ends. The CDR3 protein is CASSGEAGSPLHF. Written as DNA, the CDR3 is TGTGCCAGCAGTGGGGAGGCCGGTTCACCCCTCCACTTT.

The rearrangement uses TRBV27 and TRBJ2-7; 7 positions agree with TRBD1. The germline V gene encodes CDR1 MNHEY and CDR2 SMNVEV (reference sequence). Unmatched junction bases numbered 7, after V lost 5 bases and J lost 9 bases. The CDR3 totals 12 residues. The CDR3 spells CASSPRQGLQYF. The CDR3 DNA reads TGTGCCAGCAGTCCAAGACAGGGTCTGCAGTACTTC.

V gene TRBV19 combines with J gene TRBJ2-1; 8 bases fit TRBD2. This CDR3 region has 17 residues. Trimming took 0 bases from V and 1 from J; bases not matched to a gene: 5. Germline V gene data show CDR1 as LNHDA and CDR2 as SQIVND (reference sequence). This CDR3 reads CASSIDHGGGSYNEQFF. The DNA for the CDR3 is TGTGCCAGTAGTATAGATCACGGCGGGGGGTCCTACAATGAGCAGTTCTTC.

This chain links TRBV9 with TRBJ1-4; D possibly corresponds to TRBD1 (5 bases). The V gene's germline CDR1 is SGDLS and CDR2 YYNGEE. The CDR3 loop spans 15 amino acids. V lost 0 bases to trimming and J lost 7 bases, with 13 bases between them. CDR3 sequence (DNA): TGTGCCAGCAGCGTAGGGGGAGGGGTGCGTGAAAAACTGTTTTTT. The encoded protein is CASSVGGGVREKLFF.

The V and J genes are TRBV9 and TRBJ1-3; D is unclear. Germline V lookup: CDR1 SGDLS, CDR2 YYNGEE. Trimming cost V 3 bases and J 4 bases, with 14 bases left between them. The length of the CDR3 is 15 residues. CDR3 region: CASSAGITNGNTIYF. CDR3 bases: TGTGCCAGCAGCGCCGGGATCACTAACGGAAACACCATATATTTT. The whole variable domain, filled in from reference TRBV9 and TRBJ1-3, reads DSGVTQTPKHLITATGQRVTLRCSPRSGDLSVYWYQQSLDQGLQFLIQYYNGEERAKGNILERFSAQQFPDLHSELNLSSLELGDSALYFCASSAGITNGNTIYFGEGSWLTVV.

The rearrangement uses TRBV28 and TRBJ1-5; D might be TRBD1 (5 bases). Germline assignment: CDR1 MDHEN and CDR2 SYDVKM. V lost 6 bases and J lost 2, with 23 bases in between. The CDR3 runs to 18 residues. The CDR3 sequence: CASSLKGWWAGGNQPQHF. As DNA, the CDR3 is TGTGCCAGCAGCTTAAAGGGGTGGTGGGCGGGAGGCAATCAGCCCCAGCATTTT.

The J gene is TRBJ2-7, the V gene TRBV7-9; D is unclear. Germline CDR1 and CDR2: SEHNR and FQNEAQ (reference sequence). Trimming took 0 bases from V and 5 from J, leaving 8 bases between them. The CDR3 contains 13 residues. The CDR3 nucleotides are TGTGCCAGCAGCTTAGCATCCAGGAACGAGCAGTACTTC. Residues: CASSLASRNEQYF.

With respect to this clone: Different DNA sequences within this sample yield the same CDR3. This sequence joins TRBV5-1 and TRBJ2-5, with D perhaps TRBD1 (5 bases). Germline V gene lookup returns CDR1 SGHRS and CDR2 YFSETQ. V lost 0 bases and J 5 bases, leaving 8 bases between the germline ends. This CDR3 is built from 13 residues. The CDR3 DNA reads as TGCGCCAGCAGCTTGGGTCAGGGCGAGACCCAGTACTTC. It encodes CASSLGQGETQYF.

This clone was counted between two and nine times. The chain joins TRBV7-7 to TRBJ2-2; possibly TRBD2 for D (5 bases). V lost 4 bases to trimming and J lost 4 bases, with 16 bases between them. Germline V gene lookup returns CDR1 SSHAT and CDR2 FNYEAQ (reference sequence). CDR3 length: 16 residues. The CDR3 sequence is CASSSDLASSTGELFF. The CDR3 nucleotides are TGTGCCAGCAGCTCTGATCTAGCAAGCAGCACCGGGGAGCTGTTTTTT.

The V gene is TRBV28, the J gene TRBJ1-1, with a possible D match to TRBD1 (6 bases). Trimming removed 5 bases from V and 9 bases from J, with 13 bases in between. This CDR3 comprises 12 residues. CDR1 and CDR2 from the germline V gene are MDHEN and SYDVKM. The chain's CDR3 is CASSTRTEKAFF. As DNA, the CDR3 is TGTGCCAGCAGTACTCGGACAGAAAAAGCTTTCTTT.

The chain couples TRBV30 to TRBJ2-7; 9 nucleotides agree with TRBD2. This CDR3 comprises 13 residues. CDR1 GTSNPN and CDR2 SVGIG come from the germline V gene (reference sequence). The V and J ends lost 4 bases and 9 bases, in that order; junction bases with no gene match: 10. The CDR3 region is CAWTSGVTITQYF. CDR3 nucleotide sequence: TGTGCCTGGACTAGCGGGGTCACAATAACGCAGTACTTC.

This clone was recorded once. The chain is built from TRBV28 and TRBJ2-2; TRBD1 agrees at 8 bases. Germline lookup yields CDR1 MDHEN and CDR2 SYDVKM. V lost 6 bases and J lost 1; bases outside the gene matches: 13. The CDR3 has 18 residues. CDR3 amino acids: CASSTDGQGRGNTGELFF. The CDR3 bases are TGTGCCAGCAGCACGGACGGACAGGGCAGGGGGAACACCGGGGAGCTGTTTTTT.

This chain uses TRBV24-1 with TRBJ1-2, with a possible D match to TRBD1 (6 bases). The germline V gene has CDR1 KGHDR and CDR2 SFDVKD. The CDR3 consists of 13 residues. V gave up 3 bases and J gave up 10 bases, with 14 bases separating them. In nucleotides, the CDR3 is TGTGCCACCAGTGATGTGGGGGCTAAAACCTACACCTTC. It translates to CATSDVGAKTYTF.

The chain employs TRBV7-3 and TRBJ1-1; D unclear. V was trimmed by 5 bases and J by 0 bases, leaving 13 bases between them. The CDR3 is made up of 15 amino acids. Germline V gene sequence: CDR1 SGHTA, CDR2 FQGTGA. DNA for the CDR3: TGTGCCAGCAGCCTAGCGGGAGGTATGAACACTGAAGCTTTCTTT. Its translation: CASSLAGGMNTEAFF.

The V gene is TRBV3-1 (or the pseudogene TRBV3-2), the J gene TRBJ1-6; D remains unclear. Germline V gene data show CDR1 as LGHDT and CDR2 as YNNKEL (reference sequence). CDR3 length equals 14 residues. Trimming stripped 4 bases from V and 10 bases from J, with 14 bases between. The CDR3 loop is CASSLRPTGSPLHF. In DNA, the CDR3 is TGTGCCAGCAGCCTACGTCCTACCGGGTCACCCCTCCACTTT.

CDR3 residues: CSVRLPTNEKLFF. The CDR3 DNA reads as TGCAGCGTCAGACTTCCAACTAATGAAAAACTGTTTTTT. The V call is TRBV29-1, the J call TRBJ1-4; D gene unclear. With 6 bases removed from V and 0 bases from J, the gap between germline ends came to 8 bases. This CDR3 has 13 amino acids. From germline, CDR1 is SQVTM and CDR2 ANQGSEA.

The CDR3 spells CAIRGGADTQYF. CDR3 DNA: TGTGCCATCCGGGGAGGGGCAGATACGCAGTATTTT. The chain has TRBV10-3 and TRBJ2-3; 7 nucleotides agree with TRBD2. Trimming at V came to 8 bases and at J to 4 bases, leaving 3 bases not matched to a gene. CDR1 is ENHRY, CDR2 SYGVKD, per germline. CDR3 length: 12 residues.

A remark on this clone: This specimen includes other DNA sequences encoding the same CDR3. The chain carries TRBV28 and TRBJ1-6; D gene uncertain. Germline V lookup: CDR1 MDHEN, CDR2 SYDVKM. CDR3 length: 13 amino acids. Trimming took 2 bases from V and 7 from J, leaving 6 bases between them. CDR3: CASSLSGNSPLHF. CDR3 bases: TGTGCCAGCAGTTTAAGCGGAAATTCACCCCTCCACTTT.

The V call is TRBV7-6, the J call TRBJ2-1, with D uncertain. V gave up 3 bases and J gave up 8 bases, with 5 bases separating them. Germline lookup yields CDR1 SGHVS and CDR2 FNYEAQ. This CDR3 has 11 residues. The CDR3 DNA reads TGTGCCAGCAGCTTGGGCGATGAGCAGTTCTTC. It encodes CASSLGDEQFF.

There are a few counts of this clone. The rearrangement joins TRBV28 to TRBJ1-1; 7 nucleotides match TRBD1. CDR1 is MDHEN and CDR2 is SYDVKM in the germline V gene. CDR3 length: 14 residues. V shed 7 bases and J 0 bases; nucleotides not matched to a gene: 5. The CDR3 nucleotides read TGTGCCAGCACCCTGGGACAGCTGAACACTGAAGCTTTCTTT. It yields the protein CASTLGQLNTEAFF. Looking up the rest from reference TRBV28 and TRBJ1-1 gives the full variable domain: DVKVTQSSRYLVKRTGEKVFLECVQDMDHENMFWYRQDPGLGLRLIYFSYDVKMKEKGDIPEGYSVSREKKERFSLILESASTNQTSMYLCASTLGQLNTEAFFGQGTRLTVV.

The chain couples TRBV5-1 to TRBJ2-7; 9 nucleotides agree with TRBD2. The ends lost 9 bases at V and 0 bases at J; junction bases unmatched: 13. The CDR3 is 16 residues long. CDR1 is SGHRS, CDR2 YFSETQ, per germline. CDR3 in amino acids: CATSLVSGGTSYEQYF. The CDR3 nucleotides read TGCGCCACCAGTCTGGTTAGCGGGGGAACCTCCTACGAGCAGTACTTC. The full variable domain, completed using reference TRBV5-1 and TRBJ2-7, is KAGVTQTPRYLIKTRGQQVTLSCSPISGHRSVSWYQQTPGQGLQFLFEYFSETQRNKGNFPGRFSGRQFSNSRSEMNVSTLELGDSALYLCATSLVSGGTSYEQYFGPGTRLTVT.

The rearrangement uses TRBV21-1 and TRBJ2-7; the tabulated D call, TRBD1, remains unverified against the DNA. TRBV21-1 is flagged as a pseudogene. This CDR3 contains 18 residues. The CDR3 protein is CASSGGLGPTGGSYEQYF. DNA of the CDR3: TGTGCCAGCAGTGGAGGTTTAGGCCCCACAGGGGGCTCCTACGAGCAGTACTTC.